The 32 T cell receptor beta chains reported below all come from one sample, sequenced in a study of T cell changes during pregnancy in multiple sclerosis. Sequenced by immunoSEQ multiplex PCR; TCRdb stores in-frame clones only, minus some. Here the sample spans about 28,000 clones, about 91% being singletons. The sequencing here drew on peripheral blood, taken in the first trimester of pregnancy. These receptors were collected from a female donor in good health, enrolled as a control in a pregnancy study.

This sequence joins TRBV18 and TRBJ2-5, with D possibly TRBD1 on 5 matching bases. V was clipped by 0 bases and J by 3 bases, with 8 bases between them. Germline values: CDR1 KGHSH, CDR2 LQKENI. The CDR3 contains 14 residues. In DNA form, the CDR3 reads TGTGCCAGCTCACCACCCGGCAGGGAAGAGACCCAGTACTTC. Amino acids: CASSPPGREETQYF. The full variable domain, in which reference TRBV18 and TRBJ2-5 provide the parts outside the CDR3, is NAGVMQNPRHLVRRRGQEARLRCSPMKGHSHVYWYRQLPEEGLKFMVYLQKENIIDESGMPKERFSAEFPKEGPSILRIQQVVRGDSAAYFCASSPPGREETQYFGPGTRLLVL.

The rearrangement joins TRBV11-3 to TRBJ2-2; 11 nucleotides align to TRBD1. Germline V gene sequence: CDR1 SGHNT, CDR2 YENEEA. The length of the CDR3 is 14 residues. Trimming removed 8 bases from V and 3 bases from J; junction bases left unmatched: 2. DNA for the CDR3: TGTGCCAGCGGGGGACAGGGGGACACCGGGGAGCTGTTTTTT. Translation: CASGGQGDTGELFF. Combining the CDR3 with reference TRBV11-3 and TRBJ2-2 gives the whole variable domain EAGVVQSPRYKIIEKKQPVAFWCNPISGHNTLYWYLQNLGQGPELLIRYENEEAVDDSQLPKDRFSAERLKGVDSTLKIQPAELGDSAVYLCASGGQGDTGELFFGEGSRLTVL.

The chain couples TRBV11-2 to TRBJ2-5, with TRBD2 matching 15 bases. J was trimmed by 11 bases and V by 4 bases; bases with no gene match: 8. The CDR3 consists of 15 residues. Germline-derived CDR1 and CDR2 are SGHAT and FQNNGV. The CDR3: CASSWTSGRVGEQYF. The CDR3 DNA is TGTGCCAGCAGCTGGACTAGCGGGAGGGTGGGGGAGCAGTACTTC.

Only one count was recorded for this clone. The junction departs from the called germline gene at one end, perhaps through a read error. The V gene is TRBV4-3, the J gene TRBJ2-5, with TRBD1 matching over 8 bases. Germline values: CDR1 LGHNA, CDR2 YSLEER. The CDR3 sequence is 14 residues long. The CDR3 nucleotides read TGCGCCAGCAGCCAAGAGGGGGGCGACAGGGGTCTGGACTTC. Amino acids: CASSQEGGDRGLDF.

The chain joins TRBV7-2 to TRBJ1-4; D perhaps matches TRBD1 (5 bases). With 2 bases removed from V and 2 bases from J, the gap between germline ends came to 15 bases. Germline V gene lookup returns CDR1 SGHTA and CDR2 FQGNSA. The CDR3 spans 17 residues. CDR3 in DNA: TGTGCCAGCAGCTTACCTCTAGGGGTTGGCACTAATGAAAAACTGTTTTTT. Translation: CASSLPLGVGTNEKLFF.

The chain carries TRBV4-3 and TRBJ1-2, with D perhaps matching TRBD1 (5 bases). V gave up 1 base and J gave up 2 bases, with 11 bases separating them. The CDR3 has 15 amino acids. Germline V CDR1 and CDR2: LGHNA, YSLEER. The CDR3 region has the DNA TGCGCCAGCAGCCAAGGTTTGGGGGGGAACTATGGCTACACCTTC. This sequence encodes CASSQGLGGNYGYTF.

The rearrangement links TRBV5-8 to TRBJ2-1; 9 positions agree with TRBD2. Germline CDR1 is SGHTS and CDR2 is YDEGEE. V shed 0 bases, J shed 7 bases, and the junction held 5 bases outside the gene matches. This CDR3 has 15 residues. CDR3 DNA sequence: TGTGCCAGCAGCTTGGCGGGACTAGCTATGAATGAGCAGTTCTTC. It translates to CASSLAGLAMNEQFF.

The chain uses TRBV13 and TRBJ1-5, with D maybe TRBD1 (5 bases). Germline V gene data show CDR1 as PRHDT and CDR2 as FYEKMQ (reference sequence). The V end lost 3 bases, the J end lost 1 base, and 7 bases lay between the germline ends. CDR3 length: 14 amino acids. The CDR3 sequence: CASSFGGSNQPQHF. In nucleotides, the CDR3 is TGTGCCAGCAGCTTCGGGGGAAGCAATCAGCCCCAGCATTTT.

The V and J genes are TRBV18 and TRBJ2-3; possibly TRBD2 for D (6 bases). Germline V CDR1 and CDR2: KGHSH, LQKENI. This CDR3 has 15 amino acids. V was clipped by 3 bases and J by 5 bases, with 15 bases between them. The CDR3 reads CASSPPGLMKDTQYF. CDR3 DNA sequence: TGTGCCAGCTCACCCCCGGGACTCATGAAAGATACGCAGTATTTT. Looking up the rest from reference TRBV18 and TRBJ2-3 gives the full variable domain: NAGVMQNPRHLVRRRGQEARLRCSPMKGHSHVYWYRQLPEEGLKFMVYLQKENIIDESGMPKERFSAEFPKEGPSILRIQQVVRGDSAAYFCASSPPGLMKDTQYFGPGTRLTVL.

The chain combines TRBV6-1 with TRBJ1-4; D is perhaps TRBD1 (6 bases). The CDR3 totals 14 residues. CDR1 and CDR2 from the germline V gene are MNHNS and SASEGT. V was trimmed by 8 bases and J by 0 bases, leaving 10 bases between them. The CDR3 nucleotides read TGTGCCAGCGGCGGACAGACAACTAATGAAAAACTGTTTTTT. Its protein product is CASGGQTTNEKLFF.

The chain uses TRBV5-4 and TRBJ2-3; D possibly corresponds to TRBD1 (5 bases). Germline V CDR1 and CDR2: SGHNT, YYREEE (reference sequence). V lost 4 bases, J lost 2 bases, and 11 bases lay in between. The CDR3 loop spans 14 amino acids. This CDR3 is CASSLDTDTDTQYF. CDR3 nucleotides: TGTGCCAGCAGCCTGGACACAGACACAGATACGCAGTATTTT. Using reference TRBV5-4 and TRBJ2-3 for the parts outside the CDR3, the full variable domain is ETGVTQSPTHLIKTRGQQVTLRCSSQSGHNTVSWYQQALGQGPQFIFQYYREEENGRGNFPPRFSGLQFPNYSSELNVNALELDDSALYLCASSLDTDTDTQYFGPGTRLTVL.

This chain connects TRBV11-3 to TRBJ1-2; D is possibly TRBD1 (6 bases). CDR3 length: 12 amino acids. Germline V gene data show CDR1 as SGHNT and CDR2 as YENEEA. The V gene lost 4 bases and the J gene lost 8 bases, with 11 bases spanning the gap. The CDR3 here is CASSSGARGYTF. The CDR3 DNA reads as TGTGCCAGCAGCTCAGGGGCACGAGGCTACACCTTC.

This rearrangement joins TRBV6-6 to TRBJ1-1, with 9 bases identical to TRBD1. Germline V gene lookup returns CDR1 MNHNY and CDR2 SVGAGI (reference sequence). The V segment lost 2 bases and the J segment 6 bases; nucleotides outside the gene matches: 4. The CDR3 is 14 residues long. The CDR3 DNA follows: TGTGCCAGCAGTTACCCCGGGACAGGGTCTGAAGCTTTCTTT. This gives the protein CASSYPGTGSEAFF.

This CDR3 reads CASSNPDRYPYNEQFF. The CDR3, as DNA: TGTGCCAGCAGCAATCCTGACAGGTACCCCTACAATGAGCAGTTCTTC. This rearrangement joins TRBV7-8 to TRBJ2-1, with a possible D match to TRBD1 (6 bases). The germline CDR1 and CDR2 sequences are SGHVS and FQNEAQ. With 5 bases removed from V and 2 bases from J, the gap between germline ends came to 16 bases. The CDR3 loop spans 16 amino acids. The full variable domain, its missing parts supplied by reference TRBV7-8 and TRBJ2-1, is GAGVSQSPRYKVAKRGQDVALRCDPISGHVSLFWYQQALGQGPEFLTYFQNEAQLDKSGLPSDRFFAERPEGSVSTLKIQRTQQEDSAVYLCASSNPDRYPYNEQFFGPGTRLTVL.

The chain combines TRBV11-3 with TRBJ2-5; 9 bases map to TRBD2. The CDR3 spans 17 residues. Germline lookup yields CDR1 SGHNT and CDR2 YENEEA. J was trimmed by 2 bases and V by 5 bases; bases with no gene match: 12. CDR3 protein: CASSPLGRGGPQETQYF. The DNA for the CDR3 is TGTGCCAGCAGCCCGCTGGGGCGGGGGGGCCCACAAGAGACCCAGTACTTC.

The chain links TRBV2 to TRBJ1-2, with D unclear. V was shortened by 7 bases and J by 3 bases, with 15 bases between the two germline ends. This CDR3 region has 14 residues. Germline-derived CDR1 and CDR2 are SNHLY and FYNNEI. The CDR3 protein is CASIREPVDYGYTF. The CDR3 DNA sequence: TGTGCCAGCATACGGGAGCCGGTAGACTATGGCTACACCTTC.

The chain has TRBV5-1 and TRBJ1-1; D is perhaps TRBD1 (6 bases). This CDR3 contains 14 residues. Germline V lookup: CDR1 SGHRS, CDR2 YFSETQ. V was pared by 9 bases and J by 1 base, with 16 bases between. The CDR3 region has the DNA TGCGCCACCCCTGAACAGGGAGAGAACACTGAAGCTTTCTTT. The encoded protein is CATPEQGENTEAFF. Variable domain in full (rest from reference TRBV5-1 and TRBJ1-1): KAGVTQTPRYLIKTRGQQVTLSCSPISGHRSVSWYQQTPGQGLQFLFEYFSETQRNKGNFPGRFSGRQFSNSRSEMNVSTLELGDSALYLCATPEQGENTEAFFGQGTRLTVV.

V and J are TRBV30 and TRBJ1-2; perhaps TRBD1 as D (5 bases). The length of the CDR3 is 14 residues. V gave up 2 bases and J gave up 4 bases, with 14 bases separating them. Germline CDR1 GTSNPN, CDR2 SVGIG (reference sequence). The DNA of the CDR3 is TGTGCCTGGAGTCGAGACAGCTTTGGCTATGGCTACACCTTC. This codes for CAWSRDSFGYGYTF.

The V gene is TRBV7-9, the J gene TRBJ2-2; D is perhaps TRBD2 (6 bases). With 4 bases removed from V and 4 bases from J, the gap between germline ends came to 13 bases. This CDR3 is built from 15 residues. Germline CDR1 is SEHNR and CDR2 is FQNEAQ (reference sequence). In nucleotides, the CDR3 is TGTGCCAGCAGCTCGGTCCCGGAGGGCACCGGGGAGCTGTTTTTT. It translates to CASSSVPEGTGELFF.

This clone showed up just once. CDR3 in amino acids: CATAEGLAAGQFF. In DNA form, the CDR3 reads TGTGCCACCGCCGAGGGTTTGGCCGCGGGGCAGTTCTTC. The chain employs TRBV15 and TRBJ2-1, with TRBD2 as a possible D gene (5 bases). Germline CDR1 LNHNV, CDR2 YYDKDF (reference sequence). There are 13 residues in the CDR3. V lost 8 bases, J lost 12 bases, and 20 bases lay in between.

The CDR3 loop is CASSIWQGLPGELFF. CDR3 coding DNA: TGTGCCAGTAGTATTTGGCAGGGGTTACCCGGGGAGCTGTTTTTT. This sequence joins TRBV19 and TRBJ2-2, with D possibly matching TRBD1 (6 bases). The CDR3 runs to 15 residues. Trimming cost V 3 bases and J 6 bases, with 14 bases left between them. CDR1 is LNHDA and CDR2 is SQIVND in the germline V gene (reference sequence).

V gene TRBV30 combines with J gene TRBJ2-5; 9 bases line up with TRBD1. V trimming: 5 bases; J trimming: 3 bases; junction bases outside the gene matches: 4. Germline-derived CDR1 and CDR2 are GTSNPN and SVGIG (reference sequence). This CDR3 has 13 residues. The CDR3 sequence is CAWAGTGKETQYF. DNA for the CDR3: TGTGCCTGGGCCGGGACAGGGAAAGAGACCCAGTACTTC.

The chain joins TRBV4-1 to TRBJ2-7; D possibly corresponds to TRBD1 (5 bases). The germline V gene encodes CDR1 MGHRA and CDR2 YSYEKL. Trimming stripped 1 base from V and 0 bases from J, with 10 bases between. There are 15 residues in the CDR3. CDR3 nucleotide sequence: TGCGCCAGCAGCCAAGCGACAGTAAGCTCCTACGAGCAGTACTTC. This codes for CASSQATVSSYEQYF.

The V call is TRBV19, the J call TRBJ2-7; TRBD2 might be the D (7 bases). V was shortened by 1 base and J by 1 base, with 14 bases between the two germline ends. The V gene's germline CDR1 is LNHDA and CDR2 SQIVND (reference sequence). This CDR3 comprises 16 residues. The CDR3 loop is CASSIVIGGASYEQYF. The CDR3 DNA reads as TGTGCCAGTAGTATAGTAATTGGGGGGGCATCCTACGAGCAGTACTTC.

The chain employs TRBV6-6 and TRBJ1-5; D gene unclear. Germline assignment: CDR1 MNHNY and CDR2 SVGAGI (reference sequence). V dropped 5 bases and J dropped 2 bases, with 13 bases sitting between them. The CDR3 is 15 amino acids. For the CDR3, the DNA is TGTGCCAGCAGTGCACAGCCTTATGGCAATCAGCCCCAGCATTTT. It encodes CASSAQPYGNQPQHF.

This chain links TRBV5-4 with TRBJ2-5; 11 bases are a match to TRBD2. J gave up 0 bases and V 5 bases, and 6 bases lay outside the gene matches. There are 16 residues in the CDR3. The V gene's germline CDR1 is SGHNT and CDR2 YYREEE (reference sequence). CDR3 protein: CASSPGTSGNQETQYF. The DNA of the CDR3 is TGTGCCAGCAGTCCCGGGACTAGCGGAAACCAAGAGACCCAGTACTTC.

The chain uses TRBV5-1 and TRBJ1-3; weak D call: TRBD1 (6 bases). The germline V gene encodes CDR1 SGHRS and CDR2 YFSETQ. This CDR3 is built from 14 residues. The V end was cut by 8 bases, the J end by 2 bases, with 14 bases between. The CDR3 spells CASTQGTTGNTIYF. CDR3 in DNA: TGCGCCAGTACCCAGGGGACTACTGGAAACACCATATATTTT.

This chain links TRBV7-2 with TRBJ1-6; weak D call: TRBD1 (6 bases). Germline V lookup: CDR1 SGHTA, CDR2 FQGNSA. The V end lost 3 bases, the J end lost 9 bases, and 27 bases lay between the germline ends. The CDR3 spans 19 residues. CDR3 loop: CASSFWVRGGALRSSPLHF. The DNA of the CDR3 is TGTGCCAGCAGCTTTTGGGTCCGGGGGGGCGCCCTGAGGAGTTCACCCCTCCACTTT. The full variable domain, with the rest looked up from reference TRBV7-2 and TRBJ1-6, is GAGVSQSPSNKVTEKGKDVELRCDPISGHTALYWYRQSLGQGLEFLIYFQGNSAPDKSGLPSDRFSAERTGGSVSTLTIQRTQQEDSAVYLCASSFWVRGGALRSSPLHFGNGTRLTVT.

This chain connects TRBV10-3 to TRBJ2-7; D perhaps matches TRBD1 (5 bases). V dropped 0 bases and J dropped 0 bases, with 9 bases sitting between them. Per germline, CDR1 ENHRY and CDR2 SYGVKD. There are 15 residues in the CDR3. The CDR3 DNA reads as TGTGCCATCAGTGAGTCGGCAGGGCTCTCCTACGAGCAGTACTTC. It is translated as CAISESAGLSYEQYF.

The J gene is TRBJ2-3, the V gene TRBV5-4; 11 bases align to TRBD1. The germline CDR1 and CDR2 sequences are SGHNT and YYREEE (reference sequence). J lost 5 bases, V lost 4 bases, and 6 bases had no gene match. This CDR3 has 15 amino acids. The CDR3 DNA sequence: TGTGCCAGCAGCCCACGGACAGGGGGCGTAGATACGCAGTATTTT. It is translated as CASSPRTGGVDTQYF. The full variable domain, in which reference TRBV5-4 and TRBJ2-3 provide the parts outside the CDR3, is ETGVTQSPTHLIKTRGQQVTLRCSSQSGHNTVSWYQQALGQGPQFIFQYYREEENGRGNFPPRFSGLQFPNYSSELNVNALELDDSALYLCASSPRTGGVDTQYFGPGTRLTVL.

V and J are TRBV6-5 and TRBJ1-2, with a tentative D call TRBD1 (6 bases). Germline-derived CDR1 and CDR2 are MNHEY and SVGAGI. The CDR3 contains 15 residues. The V and J ends lost 2 bases and 4 bases respectively, with 14 bases between them. CDR3 sequence: CASSYDAGTSYGYTF. The CDR3 DNA reads TGTGCCAGCAGTTACGATGCCGGGACAAGCTATGGCTACACCTTC.

This sequence joins TRBV5-1 and TRBJ2-7; 7 nucleotides match TRBD1. With 1 base clipped from V and 2 bases from J, the junction kept 6 bases outside the gene matches. CDR3 length: 15 amino acids. Germline V CDR1 and CDR2: SGHRS, YFSETQ. The CDR3 nucleotides are TGCGCCAGCAGCTTGTTACTGCAGGGGGCCTACGAGCAGTACTTC. This gives the protein CASSLLLQGAYEQYF.